The present entry profiles one T cell receptor (beta chain) with its context. The data were obtained in a study of blood T cells in healthy people across ages. With a J-beta primer mix and a sample-barcoded 5' primer, a second PCR ran about 6 to 11 cycles. One entry per CDR3 protein, called by TCRdb with MiXCR from the 5' RACE reads. In the table there are around 1.1 million distinct CDR3 sequences, more than 30% of which are singletons. CDR3 length equals 14 residues. Trimming stripped 6 bases from V and 1 base from J, with 12 bases between. The sequenced sample consisted of blood. The J gene is TRBJ1-1, the V gene TRBV12-3 or TRBV12-4, with D hard to call. The origin of this receptor is a man aged 18 to 30 in good health. Here the CDR3 reads CASRMTLSNTEAFF. The CDR3 DNA is TGTGCCAGCAGGATGACCCTATCGAACACTGAAGCTTTCTTT.